This T cell receptor (beta chain) comes out of a study of shared clonotypes between healthy human individuals. This clone was counted ten times or more. With ten immunoSEQ deep assay plates, unsorted PBMC DNA underwent sequencing. Profiled with immunoSEQ multiplex PCR; TCRdb holds only in-frame clones, not every one. The sample has 450,000 to 500,000 clones, 78% seen once; the top ten hold around 13%. The CDR3 is made up of 11 amino acids. V gave up 5 bases and J gave up 2 bases, with 1 base separating them. CDR1 KGHSH and CDR2 LQKENI come from the germline V gene. The chain couples TRBV18 to TRBJ2-1; no clear D. This clonotype was obtained from a woman in her thirties or forties in good health. Some clones in this sample may be carry-over from other donors' samples. Material for sequencing was PBMCs. The CDR3 here is CASSTYNEQFF. CDR3 DNA sequence: TGTGCCAGCTCAACCTACAATGAGCAGTTCTTC.